Included here is one T cell receptor (beta chain) sequence, with context. The sample belongs to a study of blood T cell repertoires in COVID-19. Study-level background: COVID-19 samples collected from the United States, Italy and Spain covered acute and convalescent phases. T cells, B-cell-depleted T cells, or PBMCs supplied cDNA or gDNA.

As originally analysed: Reference gene primer amplification in the assay estimated nucleated cell counts. Assay used: immunoSEQ multiplex PCR; TCRdb lists only in-frame clones, some missing. D and trimming were read from the DNA, whereas the V and J calls and clone size are those reported in that table. The data show hundreds of thousands of clones, approximately 86% seen once. This clonotype was sampled from a woman aged 45-60 years with active or convalescent COVID-19. The sample was peripheral blood.

The DNA of the CDR3 is TGTGCCAGCAGCCAGGGGGGAGCCACCTTCAGCTACACCTTC. This codes for CASSQGGATFSYTF. The chain recombines TRBV3-1 (or the pseudogene TRBV3-2) with TRBJ1-2; a weak D match, TRBD1 (5 bases). The length of the CDR3 is 14 residues. The V and J ends lost 3 bases and 9 bases respectively, with 17 bases between them. Germline-derived CDR1 and CDR2 are LGHDT and YNNKEL (reference sequence).